This TCR beta chain stems from a study of T cell responses to AZD1222 COVID-19 vaccine. The CDR3 has 14 residues. Germline V lookup: CDR1 MNHEY, CDR2 SMNVEV (reference sequence). V was shortened by 4 bases and J by 7 bases, with 17 bases between the two germline ends. This clone has just one count. The protocol was immunoSEQ multiplex PCR, while the TCRdb copy is restricted to in-frame clones and leaves out a portion. The sample has 100,000 to 150,000 clones, around 87% seen once. This clonotype originated in an adult in good health. The genes are TRBV27 and TRBJ2-7, with a tentative D call TRBD2 (6 bases). The sample consisted of peripheral blood, taken on day 0 of AZD1222 vaccination. For the CDR3, the DNA is TGTGCCAGCAGTTCCATTCTAGCGTCTGGAGAGCAGTACTTC. Amino acids: CASSSILASGEQYF.